Shown below are 18 T cell receptor beta chains from a single sample sequenced in a study of blood T cell repertoires in COVID-19. Clones were read by immunoSEQ multiplex PCR, and TCRdb kept only the in-frame ones, dropping some. This table holds around 230,000 clones, about 87% found once. The sequencing input was PBMCs or T cells enriched from blood (not recorded which). These TCRs come from a woman aged 30 to 39 who had recovered from COVID-19.

The rearrangement links TRBV4-3 to TRBJ1-4, with D uncertain. Germline V gene lookup returns CDR1 LGHNA and CDR2 YSLEER. The CDR3 runs to 14 residues. Between the trimmed V and J ends, which lost 0 bases and 11 bases, there was a span of 13 bases. The CDR3 DNA reads TGCGCCAGCAGCCAAGATGTCATGCTGCAGAAACTGTTTTTT. The encoded protein is CASSQDVMLQKLFF.

The gene calls are TRBV19 and TRBJ1-5, with unresolved D. This CDR3 has 15 residues. The germline gives CDR1 LNHDA, CDR2 SQIVND (reference sequence). The V gene lost 3 bases and the J gene lost 3 bases, with 12 bases spanning the gap. CDR3 in amino acids: CASSINPLNNQPQHF. The CDR3 DNA sequence: TGTGCCAGTAGTATCAACCCACTGAACAATCAGCCCCAGCATTTT.

The V call is TRBV6-5, the J call TRBJ2-2, with 7 bases lining up with TRBD1. The V segment lost 6 bases and the J segment 5 bases; nucleotides outside the gene matches: 9. The germline gives CDR1 MNHEY, CDR2 SVGAGI. CDR3 length: 15 residues. CDR3 region: CASSERGQRTGELFF. The CDR3, as DNA: TGTGCCAGCAGCGAGAGGGGGCAGCGGACCGGGGAGCTGTTTTTT.

The gene calls are TRBV6-4 and TRBJ2-3, with a tentative D call TRBD1 (6 bases). The CDR3 is made up of 15 amino acids. Germline V lookup: CDR1 MRHNA, CDR2 SNTAGT. Trimming removed 6 bases at V and 0 bases at J, with 13 bases between. Written as DNA, the CDR3 is TGTGCCAGCAGAAAAGGACAGCGAAGCACAGATACGCAGTATTTT. Protein sequence: CASRKGQRSTDTQYF.

This clone was detected once. This chain links TRBV7-2 with TRBJ2-7; weak D call: TRBD1 (5 bases). In germline, CDR1 is SGHTA, CDR2 FQGNSA. This CDR3 is 12 amino acids long. V gave up 5 bases and J gave up 4 bases, with 9 bases separating them. CDR3 residues: CASSHTGYEQYF. The CDR3 DNA follows: TGTGCCAGCAGCCACACAGGATACGAGCAGTACTTC.

The J gene is TRBJ1-4, the V gene TRBV7-9, with a possible D match to TRBD1 (6 bases). Germline CDR1 is SEHNR and CDR2 is FQNEAQ (reference sequence). CDR3 size: 14 residues. Trimming stripped 5 bases from V and 5 bases from J, with 12 bases between. In DNA, the CDR3 is TGTGCCAGCAGCAAACAGGGAGAGAATGAAAAACTGTTTTTT. Amino acid sequence: CASSKQGENEKLFF.

In the case of this clone: Different DNA sequences within this sample yield the same CDR3. The chain joins TRBV7-2 to TRBJ1-1, with D hard to call. Germline CDR1 and CDR2: SGHTA and FQGNSA. The CDR3 length is 16 residues. The germline V and J ends were trimmed by 1 base and 0 bases, with 12 bases remaining between them. CDR3 sequence reads: CASSLGPAGMNTEAFF. The CDR3 DNA follows: TGTGCCAGCAGCTTAGGTCCCGCGGGGATGAACACTGAAGCTTTCTTT.

Comments on this clone: One end of the junction is discordant with germline, which a read error may explain. This chain joins TRBV6-5 and TRBJ2-7; D is perhaps TRBD1 (6 bases). The CDR3 runs 14 residues. Germline lookup yields CDR1 MNHEY and CDR2 SVGAGI. For the CDR3, the DNA is TGTGCCAGCATTTACCCCGGGACAAACTACGAGCAGTACTTC. Protein product: CASIYPGTNYEQYF.

CDR3 nucleotide sequence: TGTGCCAGCAGTGACACCGGGACTAGCGAATACGAGCAGTACTTC. As protein: CASSDTGTSEYEQYF. The chain recombines TRBV6-1 with TRBJ2-7; 10 nucleotides agree with TRBD2. J gave up 4 bases and V 3 bases, and 6 bases lay outside the gene matches. Per germline, CDR1 MNHNS and CDR2 SASEGT. The CDR3 is 15 amino acids.

The rearrangement joins TRBV11-2 to TRBJ2-7; 10 bases line up with TRBD2. The CDR3 is made up of 15 amino acids. V trimming: 5 bases; J trimming: 3 bases; junction bases outside the gene matches: 7. Germline V gene lookup returns CDR1 SGHAT and CDR2 FQNNGV. The CDR3 nucleotides read TGTGCCAGCAGCCCACAAGCGGGGGGGAACTACGAGCAGTACTTC. Amino acid sequence: CASSPQAGGNYEQYF.

The chain combines TRBV27 with TRBJ1-6, with 10 bases fitting TRBD1. J gave up 10 bases and V 7 bases, and 7 bases lay outside the gene matches. The CDR3 runs to 14 residues. Germline loops: CDR1 MNHEY, CDR2 SMNVEV (reference sequence). CDR3 in DNA: TGTGCCAGCACCTCGGGACAGGGGTGGTCACCCCTCCACTTT. Encoded protein: CASTSGQGWSPLHF.

The chain links TRBV10-3 to TRBJ1-1; maybe TRBD1 (5 bases). The CDR3 length is 15 residues. V lost 2 bases and J 3 bases, leaving 13 bases between the germline ends. CDR1 is ENHRY, CDR2 SYGVKD, per germline. CDR3 loop: CAISEEGTGDTEAFF. For the CDR3, the DNA is TGTGCCATCAGTGAGGAAGGGACTGGGGACACTGAAGCTTTCTTT.

CDR3 in DNA: TGTGCCAGCAGCCCACAATGGCTCGAAGATACGCAGTATTTT. This encodes CASSPQWLEDTQYF. The chain links TRBV7-9 to TRBJ2-3; D ambiguous. This CDR3 comprises 14 residues. Germline CDR1 and CDR2: SEHNR and FQNEAQ (reference sequence). The ends were cut back, 5 bases at V and 5 bases at J, with 14 bases in the middle.

This clone was recorded only once. This chain joins TRBV27 and TRBJ1-2, with no clear D. The CDR3 is made up of 13 amino acids. The germline V and J ends were trimmed by 3 bases and 2 bases, with 7 bases remaining between them. Germline CDR1 and CDR2: MNHEY and SMNVEV (reference sequence). DNA for the CDR3: TGTGCCAGCAGTTTCGGGGAGAACTATGGCTACACCTTC. Protein: CASSFGENYGYTF.

This clone showed up just once. V usage is TRBV6-2 or TRBV6-3 and J usage is TRBJ2-3; a weak D match, TRBD2 (5 bases). Trimming took off 6 bases at V and 3 bases at J, with 19 bases between the two ends. The germline V gene has CDR1 MNHEY and CDR2 SVGEGT. The CDR3 contains 16 residues. DNA of the CDR3: TGTGCCAGCAGCCCAGTTCCGGTGGTAGCGACAGATACGCAGTATTTT. Its translation is CASSPVPVVATDTQYF.

This rearrangement joins TRBV4-3 to TRBJ1-2; 8 nucleotides agree with TRBD1. Per germline, CDR1 LGHNA and CDR2 YSLEER. The CDR3 runs 16 residues. The V segment lost 1 base and the J segment 3 bases; nucleotides outside the gene matches: 7. The CDR3 sequence is CASSQGGLTGDYGYTF. In DNA, the CDR3 is TGCGCCAGCAGCCAAGGGGGGTTGACAGGGGACTATGGCTACACCTTC.

V usage is TRBV2 and J usage is TRBJ2-2, with a tentative D call TRBD1 (6 bases). The germline V gene has CDR1 SNHLY and CDR2 FYNNEI. There are 19 residues in the CDR3. V lost 2 bases, J lost 6 bases, and 25 bases lay in between. The CDR3, as DNA: TGTGCCAGCAGTGAAAGACGGCCGAATCAGGGGTTTTTGGCCGGGGAGCTGTTTTTT. This codes for CASSERRPNQGFLAGELFF.

This clone was observed a handful of times. The rearrangement links TRBV4-2 to TRBJ2-7; D gene uncertain. This CDR3 comprises 15 residues. V was cut by 0 bases and J by 4 bases, with 13 bases left in between. The germline gives CDR1 LGHNA, CDR2 YNFKEQ. This CDR3 is CASSQEGSSLYEQYF. The CDR3 DNA is TGTGCCAGCAGCCAAGAGGGCAGCAGCCTTTACGAGCAGTACTTC.